A selection of T cell receptor beta chains follows, all from one sample in a study of T cell responses to AZD1222 COVID-19 vaccine. Data came from immunoSEQ multiplex PCR; TCRdb stores just in-frame clones and leaves some out. The sample shows approximately 99,000 clones, roughly nine tenths of them seen only once. The sequencing here drew on peripheral blood, taken on day 0 of AZD1222 vaccination. These receptors came from an adult in good health. The CDR3 runs from the conserved cysteine through the conserved F or W. Fields, in order: CDR3 protein, CDR3 DNA, J gene, V gene, D gene, clone size. The D gene is left open where the match is weak. Clone size is stated in some rows and not others, as once, few, many or a class when expanded.

CDR3: CASSLGVLPGPLTEAFF; DNA: TGTGCCAGCAGCTTAGGGGTTCTTCCGGGTCCTCTCACTGAAGCTTTCTTT; J: TRBJ1-1; V: TRBV7-6; D: -; size: -
CDR3: CASSGRARTSVTQYF; DNA: TGTGCCAGCAGCGGAAGAGCCCGGACTAGCGTAACGCAGTATTTT; J: TRBJ2-3; V: TRBV9; D: TRBD2; size: once
CDR3: CASSLGTSRFTDTQYF; DNA: TGTGCCAGCAGCTTAGGTACTAGCCGTTTCACAGATACGCAGTATTTT; J: TRBJ2-3; V: TRBV7-2; D: -; size: -
CDR3: CASSKYRGPNTEAFF; DNA: TGTGCCAGCAGCAAATACAGGGGACCTAACACTGAAGCTTTCTTT; J: TRBJ1-1; V: TRBV21-1; D: -; size: -
CDR3: CASSYIEGGELFF; DNA: TGTGCCAGCAGTTATATCGAGGGAGGGGAACTGTTTTTT; J: TRBJ1-4; V: TRBV6-2/TRBV6-3; D: -; size: -
CDR3: CASTRGGENIQYF; DNA: TGTGCCAGCACCCGGGGAGGGGAAAACATTCAGTACTTC; J: TRBJ2-4; V: TRBV2; D: TRBD2; size: -
CDR3: CASSLATGGSGNTIYF; DNA: TGTGCCAGCAGCTTGGCCACAGGGGGCTCTGGAAACACCATATATTTT; J: TRBJ1-3; V: TRBV7-9; D: TRBD1; size: -
CDR3: CASSYFLREGNSPLHF; DNA: TGTGCCAGCAGTTACTTCTTACGAGAGGGGAATTCACCCCTCCACTTT; J: TRBJ1-6; V: TRBV6-6; D: -; size: -
CDR3: CASSPEGWSGSPLHF; DNA: TGTGCCAGCTCACCCGAAGGGTGGAGTGGTTCACCCCTCCACTTT; J: TRBJ1-6; V: TRBV18; D: -; size: -
CDR3: CATTGTGEEQPQHF; DNA: TGTGCCACCACCGGGACAGGGGAAGAACAGCCCCAGCATTTT; J: TRBJ1-5; V: TRBV25-1; D: TRBD1; size: -
CDR3: CASSLVVEWGTDTQYF; DNA: TGTGCCAGCAGCTTAGTGGTTGAATGGGGCACAGATACGCAGTATTTT; J: TRBJ2-3; V: TRBV7-9; D: -; size: -
CDR3: CASSFGGARIYEQYF; DNA: TGTGCCAGCAGTTTTGGGGGGGCGAGAATCTACGAGCAGTACTTC; J: TRBJ2-7; V: TRBV27; D: -; size: -
CDR3: CASSLVDTYTDTQYF; DNA: TGTGCCAGCAGCCTCGTCGACACATACACAGATACGCAGTATTTT; J: TRBJ2-3; V: TRBV7-9; D: -; size: few
CDR3: CASSFHSNYGYTF; DNA: TGTGCCAGCAGTTTCCACAGTAACTATGGCTACACCTTC; J: TRBJ1-2; V: TRBV27; D: -; size: -
CDR3: CASSLSFDSGNTIYF; DNA: TGTGCCAGCAGCTTGAGTTTCGACTCTGGAAACACCATATATTTT; J: TRBJ1-3; V: TRBV5-5; D: -; size: -
CDR3: CSASDGTSESQPQHF; DNA: TGCAGTGCTAGTGACGGGACTTCTGAGAGTCAGCCCCAGCATTTT; J: TRBJ1-5; V: TRBV20-1; D: -; size: -
CDR3: CASSLPGTGGNYGYTF; DNA: TGTGCCAGCAGCTTACCGGGGACAGGGGGCAACTATGGCTACACCTTC; J: TRBJ1-2; V: TRBV5-6; D: TRBD1; size: -
CDR3: CASSQVGGGPYNEQFF; DNA: TGTGCCAGCAGCCAAGTAGGCGGGGGGCCGTACAATGAGCAGTTCTTC; J: TRBJ2-1; V: TRBV3-1/TRBV3-2; D: TRBD2; size: -
CDR3: CAWSLGTGDNSPLHF; DNA: TGTGCCTGGAGTCTCGGGACAGGGGACAATTCACCCCTCCACTTT; J: TRBJ1-6; V: TRBV30; D: TRBD1; size: -
CDR3: CASTLDRGRINGYTF; DNA: TGTGCCAGCACCCTAGACAGGGGGCGCATTAATGGCTACACCTTC; J: TRBJ1-2; V: TRBV21-1; D: -; size: -
CDR3: CASSLTRDRVGTGELFF; DNA: TGTGCCAGCAGCTTAACCCGCGACAGGGTCGGGACCGGGGAGCTGTTTTTT; J: TRBJ2-2; V: TRBV7-3; D: TRBD1; size: -
CDR3: CASSEEFRTVQETQYF; DNA: TGTGCCAGCAGTGAAGAGTTCCGGACAGTCCAAGAGACCCAGTACTTC; J: TRBJ2-5; V: TRBV6-1; D: -; size: -
CDR3: CASGRDGSMGNSPLHF; DNA: TGTGCTAGTGGCCGAGACGGATCCATGGGGAATTCACCCCTCCACTTT; J: TRBJ1-6; V: TRBV12-5; D: -; size: once
CDR3: CASGLVAGKQSYEQYF; DNA: TGTGCTAGTGGTTTGGTAGCGGGAAAGCAATCCTACGAGCAGTACTTC; J: TRBJ2-7; V: TRBV12-5; D: TRBD2; size: -
CDR3: CSVVTGWNEQFF; DNA: TGCAGCGTGGTGACAGGGTGGAATGAGCAGTTCTTC; J: TRBJ2-1; V: TRBV29-1; D: TRBD1; size: -
CDR3: CASSPQRDSPTDTQYF; DNA: TGTGCCAGCAGTCCGCAGCGGGATTCCCCCACAGATACGCAGTATTTT; J: TRBJ2-3; V: TRBV6-4; D: TRBD2; size: -
CDR3: CASSLARGGQRFSSNTGELFF; DNA: TGTGCCAGCAGCTTAGCGCGGGGGGGGCAGAGGTTTTCCTCGAACACCGGGGAGCTGTTTTTT; J: TRBJ2-2; V: TRBV7-2; D: TRBD2; size: -
CDR3: CASSLDPIKNIQYF; DNA: TGTGCCAGCAGCTTAGACCCTATCAAAAACATTCAGTACTTC; J: TRBJ2-4; V: TRBV11-3; D: -; size: -
CDR3: CASSGQGPSAF; DNA: TGTGCCAGCAGCGGACAGGGGCCGAGCGCCTTT; J: TRBJ1-1; V: TRBV5-6; D: TRBD1; size: -
CDR3: CASSLRVNTEAFF; DNA: TGTGCCAGCAGTCTCCGAGTGAACACTGAAGCTTTCTTT; J: TRBJ1-1; V: TRBV12-3/TRBV12-4; D: -; size: -
CDR3: CASSYDRNEQFF; DNA: TGTGCCAGCAGTTACGATCGGAATGAGCAGTTCTTC; J: TRBJ2-1; V: TRBV6-5; D: -; size: -
CDR3: CASSVGVGTVQPTQYF; DNA: TGTGCCAGCAGCGTAGGAGTGGGGACGGTTCAGCCTACGCAGTATTTT; J: TRBJ2-3; V: TRBV9; D: -; size: -
CDR3: CASSIQGPHNEQFF; DNA: TGTGCCAGTAGTATCCAGGGTCCCCACAATGAGCAGTTCTTC; J: TRBJ2-1; V: TRBV19; D: -; size: -
CDR3: CASSLRRHSNQPQHF; DNA: TGTGCCAGCAGTCTTCGACGGCATAGCAATCAGCCCCAGCATTTT; J: TRBJ1-5; V: TRBV27; D: -; size: -
CDR3: CATRGDGYTF; DNA: TGTGCCACCCGAGGGGATGGCTACACCTTC; J: TRBJ1-2; V: TRBV24-1; D: -; size: once
CDR3: CAISEGAGGPGDTQYF; DNA: TGTGCCATCAGCGAAGGAGCGGGGGGGCCAGGAGATACGCAGTATTTT; J: TRBJ2-3; V: TRBV10-3; D: TRBD2; size: -
CDR3: CASSPLAGSYNEQFF; DNA: TGTGCCAGCAGCCCACTAGCTGGCTCCTACAATGAGCAGTTCTTC; J: TRBJ2-1; V: TRBV14; D: -; size: -
CDR3: CASRGQGIDEKLFF; DNA: TGCGCCAGCAGAGGGCAGGGGATCGATGAAAAACTGTTTTTT; J: TRBJ1-4; V: TRBV4-3; D: -; size: -
CDR3: CASSPPGFVSQETQYF; DNA: TGTGCCAGTAGCCCACCGGGATTCGTGTCCCAAGAGACCCAGTACTTC; J: TRBJ2-5; V: TRBV19; D: -; size: -
CDR3: CASGLEHRNTEAFF; DNA: TGTGCTAGTGGTTTGGAACATAGGAACACTGAAGCTTTCTTT; J: TRBJ1-1; V: TRBV12-5; D: -; size: -
CDR3: CASSLGGGAKDTQYF; DNA: TGCGCCAGCAGCTTGGGCGGGGGGGCCAAAGATACGCAGTATTTT; J: TRBJ2-3; V: TRBV5-1; D: TRBD2; size: -
CDR3: CASTIPGRRNEQFF; DNA: TGTGCCAGCACCATACCCGGGAGACGGAATGAGCAGTTCTTC; J: TRBJ2-1; V: TRBV5-4; D: -; size: -
CDR3: CASSLGGVAYGNTIYF; DNA: TGCGCCAGCAGCTTAGGAGGGGTCGCTTATGGAAACACCATATATTTT; J: TRBJ1-3; V: TRBV5-1; D: -; size: -
CDR3: CASSFLGQGKETQYF; DNA: TGTGCCAGCAGCTTTTTGGGACAGGGCAAAGAGACCCAGTACTTC; J: TRBJ2-5; V: TRBV11-3; D: TRBD1; size: -
CDR3: CASSPGQGTGQPQHF; DNA: TGTGCCAGCTCGCCAGGACAGGGTACCGGTCAGCCCCAGCATTTT; J: TRBJ1-5; V: TRBV18; D: TRBD1; size: once
CDR3: CASSRSGQRNEKLFF; DNA: TGTGCCAGTAGTCGCTCGGGACAGCGTAATGAAAAACTGTTTTTT; J: TRBJ1-4; V: TRBV19; D: TRBD1; size: -
CDR3: CASAQRGNNEQFF; DNA: TGTGCCAGCGCGCAGCGGGGAAACAATGAGCAGTTCTTC; J: TRBJ2-1; V: TRBV6-6; D: TRBD2; size: -
CDR3: CATRTSSNQPQHF; DNA: TGTGCCACCCGGACCTCCAGCAATCAGCCCCAGCATTTT; J: TRBJ1-5; V: TRBV2; D: -; size: few
CDR3: CASSQEREGIEQFF; DNA: TGCGCCAGCAGCCAGGAGCGGGAGGGGATTGAGCAGTTCTTC; J: TRBJ2-1; V: TRBV4-1; D: TRBD2; size: once
CDR3: CASSSSGGVLNYGYTF; DNA: TGTGCCAGCAGCTCCTCCGGGGGGGTGCTTAACTATGGCTACACCTTC; J: TRBJ1-2; V: TRBV7-2; D: -; size: once
CDR3: CASSQSLGGNQPQHF; DNA: TGTGCCAGCAGTCAAAGCCTCGGGGGCAATCAGCCCCAGCATTTT; J: TRBJ1-5; V: TRBV6-2/TRBV6-3; D: -; size: -
CDR3: CASSALAQGYGYTF; DNA: TGTGCCAGCAGCGCTCTGGCACAGGGATATGGCTACACCTTC; J: TRBJ1-2; V: TRBV2; D: -; size: -
CDR3: CASSPTGHSPLHF; DNA: TGTGCCAGCAGCCCGACAGGGCATTCACCCCTCCACTTT; J: TRBJ1-6; V: TRBV14; D: TRBD1; size: -
CDR3: CASSYAGAPDSPLHF; DNA: TGTGCCAGCAGTTACGCAGGGGCCCCGGATTCACCCCTCCACTTT; J: TRBJ1-6; V: TRBV6-5; D: -; size: once